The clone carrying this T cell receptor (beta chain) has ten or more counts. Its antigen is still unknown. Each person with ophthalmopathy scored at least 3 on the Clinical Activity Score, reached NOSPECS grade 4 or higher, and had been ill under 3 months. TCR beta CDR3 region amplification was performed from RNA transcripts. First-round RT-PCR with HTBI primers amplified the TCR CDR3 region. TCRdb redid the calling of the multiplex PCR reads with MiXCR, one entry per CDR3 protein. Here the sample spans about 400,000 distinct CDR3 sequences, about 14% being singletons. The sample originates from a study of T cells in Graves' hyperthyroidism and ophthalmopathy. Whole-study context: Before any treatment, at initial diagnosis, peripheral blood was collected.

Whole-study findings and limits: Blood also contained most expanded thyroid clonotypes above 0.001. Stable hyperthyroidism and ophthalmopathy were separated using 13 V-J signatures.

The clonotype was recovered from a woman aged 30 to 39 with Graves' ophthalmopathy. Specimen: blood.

The CDR3 nucleotides read TGCGCCAGCAGCTCCTCGCGGACGAATCAGCCCCAGCATTTT. Translation gives CASSSSRTNQPQHF. The chain combines TRBV5-1 with TRBJ1-5; no definite D call. V was clipped by 3 bases and J by 4 bases, with 11 bases between them. The germline V gene has CDR1 SGHRS and CDR2 YFSETQ. CDR3 length equals 14 residues.